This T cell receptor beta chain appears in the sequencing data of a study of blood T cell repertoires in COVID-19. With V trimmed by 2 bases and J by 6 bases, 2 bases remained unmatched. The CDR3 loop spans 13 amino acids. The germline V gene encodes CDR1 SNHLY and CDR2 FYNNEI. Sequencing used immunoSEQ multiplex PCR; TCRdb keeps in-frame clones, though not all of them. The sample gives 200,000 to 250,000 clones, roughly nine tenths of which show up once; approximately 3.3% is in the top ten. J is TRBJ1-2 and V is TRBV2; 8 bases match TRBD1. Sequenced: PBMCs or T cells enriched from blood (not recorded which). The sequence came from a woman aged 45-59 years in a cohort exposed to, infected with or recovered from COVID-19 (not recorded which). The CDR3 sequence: CASSEQGADGYTF. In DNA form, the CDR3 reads TGTGCCAGCAGTGAACAGGGGGCGGATGGCTACACCTTC.